This passage covers 11 T cell receptor beta chains from one sample sequenced in a study of T-cell reconstitution after alpha-beta-depleted transplantation in children. Preparation of the TCRbeta library used unique molecular identifiers. From the PCR reads, TCRdb called clonotypes with MiXCR, one entry per CDR3 protein. This sample carries approximately 510,000 distinct CDR3 sequences, 18% of them seen once, and the ten largest clones take 3% to 4%. The sample consisted of PBMCs from the stem cell graft donor, taken from the stem cell graft. All receptors derive from a human donor who donated a stem cell graft to a child with acute lymphoblastic leukemia.

Only a few counts were recorded for this clonotype. This chain links TRBV30 with TRBJ2-1; D ambiguous. Trimming took 2 bases from V and 1 from J, leaving 3 bases between them. The CDR3 has 12 residues. Germline CDR1 GTSNPN, CDR2 SVGIG (reference sequence). The CDR3 region is CAWSRSYNEQFF. CDR3 DNA: TGTGCCTGGAGTCGATCCTACAATGAGCAGTTCTTC.

This chain uses TRBV5-1 with TRBJ2-3, with a possible D match to TRBD2 (6 bases). CDR3 size: 17 residues. The V end was cut by 4 bases, the J end by 0 bases, with 18 bases between. Germline V lookup: CDR1 SGHRS, CDR2 YFSETQ. The CDR3 is CASSPLLAELSTDTQYF. DNA for the CDR3: TGCGCCAGCAGCCCACTCTTAGCGGAGCTAAGCACAGATACGCAGTATTTT. Variable domain in full (rest from reference TRBV5-1 and TRBJ2-3): KAGVTQTPRYLIKTRGQQVTLSCSPISGHRSVSWYQQTPGQGLQFLFEYFSETQRNKGNFPGRFSGRQFSNSRSEMNVSTLELGDSALYLCASSPLLAELSTDTQYFGPGTRLTVL.

V and J are TRBV28 and TRBJ1-4; D possibly corresponds to TRBD1 (5 bases). Germline loops: CDR1 MDHEN, CDR2 SYDVKM. This CDR3 contains 16 residues. The V gene lost 2 bases and the J gene lost 4 bases, with 14 bases spanning the gap. The CDR3 DNA reads TGTGCCAGCAGTTTAAGTTTGGGACCCCTTAATGAAAAACTGTTTTTT. Translating gives CASSLSLGPLNEKLFF.

The rearrangement uses TRBV28 and TRBJ2-1, with D unclear. Germline V CDR1 and CDR2: MDHEN, SYDVKM. V was clipped by 1 base and J by 0 bases, with 10 bases between them. The CDR3 is 16 amino acids. CDR3 sequence (DNA): TGTGCCAGCAGTTTATCTAGGTTGAGCTCCTACAATGAGCAGTTCTTC. This codes for CASSLSRLSSYNEQFF.

The chain combines TRBV25-1 with TRBJ2-2; 8 bases map to TRBD1. Germline V gene data show CDR1 as MGHDK and CDR2 as SYGVNS. There are 14 residues in the CDR3. The J segment lost 4 bases and the V segment lost 8 bases, leaving 6 bases of the junction unmatched. The CDR3 DNA reads TGTGCCAGCGGACAGGGCCTGCGCACCGGGGAGCTGTTTTTT. This translates into CASGQGLRTGELFF. Variable domain in full (rest from reference TRBV25-1 and TRBJ2-2): EADIYQTPRYLVIGTGKKITLECSQTMGHDKMYWYQQDPGMELHLIHYSYGVNSTEKGDLSSESTVSRIRTEHFPLTLESARPSHTSQYLCASGQGLRTGELFFGEGSRLTVL.

The rearrangement uses TRBV2 and TRBJ2-2, with no clear D. Germline CDR1 SNHLY, CDR2 FYNNEI. This CDR3 is 12 amino acids long. V was shortened by 7 bases and J by 1 base, with 4 bases between the two germline ends. The CDR3 protein is CASIQNTGELFF. CDR3 nucleotides: TGTGCCAGCATTCAGAACACCGGGGAGCTGTTTTTT.

The chain is built from TRBV27 and TRBJ2-7, with 11 positions matching TRBD2. Germline V CDR1 and CDR2: MNHEY, SMNVEV (reference sequence). The length of the CDR3 is 15 residues. Trimming took 5 bases from V and 4 from J; bases not matched to a gene: 7. CDR3 nucleotide sequence: TGTGCCAGCAGTCAATCTAGCGGGAGGCGGTACGAGCAGTACTTC. This gives the protein CASSQSSGRRYEQYF.

In the case of this clonotype: A much larger clone differs by one base, so this may be a read error. The chain is built from TRBV20-1 and TRBJ1-1; unclear D gene. Trimming cost V 5 bases and J 0 bases, with 13 bases left between them. The germline V gene encodes CDR1 DFQATT and CDR2 SNEGSKA (reference sequence). This CDR3 is built from 14 residues. For the CDR3, the DNA is TGCAGTGCTCCGAGACTGGAGGTGAACACTGAAGCTTTCTTT. It codes for CSAPRLEVNTEAFF.

This clonotype was seen more than once but under ten times. The chain employs TRBV20-1 and TRBJ1-6; D gene uncertain. The V gene's germline CDR1 is DFQATT and CDR2 SNEGSKA (reference sequence). CDR3 length: 15 residues. V was pared by 6 bases and J by 0 bases, with 12 bases between. The CDR3 sequence is CSALERSSYNSPLHF. CDR3 DNA sequence: TGCAGTGCATTAGAACGAAGCTCCTATAATTCACCCCTCCACTTT.

The J gene is TRBJ2-1, the V gene TRBV18, with 11 bases lining up with TRBD1. The CDR3 loop spans 16 amino acids. Germline V CDR1 and CDR2: KGHSH, LQKENI. V was clipped by 4 bases and J by 9 bases; unmatched bases: 11. CDR3 region: CASSRTPGTGGGEQFF. CDR3 bases: TGTGCCAGCTCACGGACCCCGGGGACAGGGGGAGGTGAGCAGTTCTTC.

This clonotype has just a few counts. This rearrangement joins TRBV19 to TRBJ2-1; 9 bases align to TRBD2. The CDR3 has 14 amino acids. Germline V gives CDR1 LNHDA, CDR2 SQIVND (reference sequence). V was pared by 5 bases and J by 5 bases, with 4 bases of the junction left unmatched. For the CDR3, the DNA is TGTGCCAGTAGTGCGCTAGCGGGAAACAATGAGCAGTTCTTC. Translated: CASSALAGNNEQFF.